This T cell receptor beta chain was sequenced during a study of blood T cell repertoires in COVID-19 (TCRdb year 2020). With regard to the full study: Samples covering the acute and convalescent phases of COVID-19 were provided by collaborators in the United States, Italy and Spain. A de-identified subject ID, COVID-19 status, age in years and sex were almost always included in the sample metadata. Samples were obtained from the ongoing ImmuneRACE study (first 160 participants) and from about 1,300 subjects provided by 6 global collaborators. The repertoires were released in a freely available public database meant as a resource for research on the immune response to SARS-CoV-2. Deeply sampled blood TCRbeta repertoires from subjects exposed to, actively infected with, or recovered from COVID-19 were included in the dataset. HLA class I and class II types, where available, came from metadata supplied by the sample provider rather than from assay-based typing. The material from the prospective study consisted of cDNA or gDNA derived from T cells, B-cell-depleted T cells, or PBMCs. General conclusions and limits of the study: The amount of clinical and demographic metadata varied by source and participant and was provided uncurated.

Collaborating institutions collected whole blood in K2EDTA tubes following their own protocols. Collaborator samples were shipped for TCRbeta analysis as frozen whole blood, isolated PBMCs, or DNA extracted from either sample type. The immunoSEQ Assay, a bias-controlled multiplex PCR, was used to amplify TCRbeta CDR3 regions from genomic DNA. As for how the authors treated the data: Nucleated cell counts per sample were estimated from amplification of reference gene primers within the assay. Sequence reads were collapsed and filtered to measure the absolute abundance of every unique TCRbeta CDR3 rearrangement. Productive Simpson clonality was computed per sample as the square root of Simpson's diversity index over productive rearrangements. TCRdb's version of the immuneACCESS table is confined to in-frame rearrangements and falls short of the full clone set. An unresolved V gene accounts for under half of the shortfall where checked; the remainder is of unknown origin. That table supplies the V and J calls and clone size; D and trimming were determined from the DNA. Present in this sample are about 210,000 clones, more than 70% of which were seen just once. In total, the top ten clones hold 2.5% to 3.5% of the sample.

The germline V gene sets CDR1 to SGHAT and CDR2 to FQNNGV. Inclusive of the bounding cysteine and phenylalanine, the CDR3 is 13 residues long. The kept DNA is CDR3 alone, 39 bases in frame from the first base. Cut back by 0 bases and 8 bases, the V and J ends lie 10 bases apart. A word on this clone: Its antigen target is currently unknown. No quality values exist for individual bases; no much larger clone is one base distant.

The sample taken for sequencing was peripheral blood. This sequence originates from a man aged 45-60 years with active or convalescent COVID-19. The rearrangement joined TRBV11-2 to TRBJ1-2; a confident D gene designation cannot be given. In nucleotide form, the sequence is TGTGCCAGCAGCTTAGATCGAGGAGCGGGCTACACCTTC. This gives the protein CASSLDRGAGYTF.